This T cell receptor beta chain was sequenced in a study of T-cell reconstitution after alpha-beta-depleted transplantation in children. Overall study findings and caveats: As was reported, about two months after transplant, alpha-beta T cells came from several hundred expanded graft clones. Some patients' high day-60 TCRbeta diversity was attributed to recipient cells surviving conditioning.

Germline assignment: CDR1 KGHDR and CDR2 SFDVKD. J was trimmed by 6 bases and V by 0 bases; bases with no gene match: 1. The CDR3 spans 14 residues. This clonotype was counted only a few times. Its antigen is as yet unknown. During its preparation, the TCRbeta library received unique molecular identifiers. TCRdb reanalysed the PCR reads using MiXCR and keeps one entry per CDR3 protein. The repertoire holds some 840,000 distinct CDR3 sequences, with 16% as singletons. The receptor was derived from a male patient younger than 18 who had a stem cell transplant for acute lymphoblastic leukemia, so the T cells may come from the graft donor. The rearrangement links TRBV24-1 to TRBJ2-1; 7 bases are a match to TRBD2. The source was PBMCs, mostly from graft donor cells, collected 360 days after TCRalphabeta/CD19-depleted stem cell transplant. The CDR3 spells CATSDLRGVNEQFF. DNA for the CDR3: TGTGCCACCAGTGATTTGCGGGGGGTCAATGAGCAGTTCTTC.